The clone carrying this T cell receptor (beta chain) was seen more than once but under ten times. This sample was taken from a study of beta chain features in type 1 diabetes. Expressed TCRB transcripts were sequenced because the entire RNA isolate underwent reverse transcription. The assay was immunoSEQ multiplex PCR, and TCRdb's table has in-frame clones only and misses some. The table lists about 900,000 clones, 17% of them singletons. V was shortened by 5 bases and J by 4 bases, with 10 bases between the two germline ends. CDR1 is MNHNY and CDR2 is SVGAGI in the germline V gene (reference sequence). CDR3 length: 13 amino acids.

This receptor was taken from a woman in her late teens or twenties in good health. The chain links TRBV6-6 to TRBJ2-3, with a tentative D call TRBD1 (5 bases). Sequencing was performed on naive CD4+ T cells from blood. CDR3 sequence (DNA): TGTGCCAGCAGTGTCAGGGCCCCAGATACGCAGTATTTT. Protein product: CASSVRAPDTQYF.